This T cell receptor (beta chain) was observed in a study of T-cell reconstitution after alpha-beta-depleted transplantation in children. Points from the study as a whole: Reportedly, roughly two months post-transplant, alpha-beta T cells arose from several hundred expanded graft clones.

Preparation of the TCRbeta library was carried out with unique molecular identifiers. Using its own MiXCR run on the PCR reads, TCRdb lists one record per CDR3 protein. Of about 980,000 distinct CDR3 sequences listed, 25% to 30% are singletons. Germline-derived CDR1 and CDR2 are SGHRS and YFSETQ. The CDR3 contains 14 residues. The V and J ends lost 0 bases and 8 bases respectively, with 14 bases between them. Comments on this clonotype: No antigen is known for it.

This sequence was found in a boy in the first two years of life who had a stem cell transplant for SCID, so the T cells may come from the graft donor. This sample comprised PBMCs, mostly from graft donor cells, obtained 360 days after TCRalphabeta/CD19-depleted stem cell transplant. This chain uses TRBV5-1 with TRBJ1-2, with TRBD1 as a possible D gene (5 bases). CDR3 region: CASSLVTGAQGYTF. The CDR3 DNA sequence: TGCGCCAGCAGCTTGGTTACAGGAGCTCAGGGCTACACCTTC.